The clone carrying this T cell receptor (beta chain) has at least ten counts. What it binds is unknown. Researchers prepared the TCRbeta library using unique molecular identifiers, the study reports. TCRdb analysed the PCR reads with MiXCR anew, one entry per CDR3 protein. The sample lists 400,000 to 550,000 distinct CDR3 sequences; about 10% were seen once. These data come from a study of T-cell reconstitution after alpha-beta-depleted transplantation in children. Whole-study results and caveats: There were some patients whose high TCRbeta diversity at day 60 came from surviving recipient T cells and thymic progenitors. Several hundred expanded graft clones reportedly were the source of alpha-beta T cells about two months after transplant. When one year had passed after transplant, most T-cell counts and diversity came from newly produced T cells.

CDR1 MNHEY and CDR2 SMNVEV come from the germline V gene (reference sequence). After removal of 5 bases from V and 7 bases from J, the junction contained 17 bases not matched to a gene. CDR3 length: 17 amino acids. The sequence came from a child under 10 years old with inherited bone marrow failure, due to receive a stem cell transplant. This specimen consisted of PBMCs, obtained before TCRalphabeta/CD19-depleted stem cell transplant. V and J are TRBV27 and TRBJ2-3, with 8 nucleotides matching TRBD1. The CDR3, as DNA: TGTGCCAGCAGTACCCCCGTCGGCAGGGGGCGGTGGTATACGCAGTATTTT. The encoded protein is CASSTPVGRGRWYTQYF.